A single sample is the source of the 26 T cell receptor beta chains below, sequenced in a study of regulatory T cells in long-lasting Graves disease. Time point: newly diagnosed GD, antithyroid drugs for less than 3 months. PBMC RNA was the source of the TCR library. Libraries of TCR beta came from iRepertoire HTBI primers plus Arm-PCR of CDR3 regions. One entry per CDR3 protein, called by TCRdb with MiXCR from the multiplex PCR reads. The sample contains a few hundred thousand distinct CDR3 sequences, 13% of which appear only once. These data were also reused for a study on T cells in Graves' hyperthyroidism and ophthalmopathy.

The sequencing here drew on peripheral blood mononuclear cells (PBMCs), taken at new diagnosis, from a patient treated with antithyroid drugs. The receptors come from a man between 25 and 39 years old with Graves disease.

This clonotype occurred many times. The chain employs TRBV2 and TRBJ2-7; possibly TRBD2 for D (5 bases). CDR3 size: 14 residues. V was clipped by 1 base and J by 4 bases, with 11 bases between them. Looked up from germline, CDR1 is SNHLY and CDR2 is FYNNEI. CDR3 sequence reads: CASSEDIRGYEQYF. The CDR3 bases are TGTGCCAGCAGTGAAGACATACGAGGGTACGAGCAGTACTTC.

This clonotype was seen at least ten times. This chain joins TRBV24-1 and TRBJ1-5; D is undetermined. The ends were cut back, 9 bases at V and 1 base at J, with 9 bases in the middle. The CDR3 has 13 amino acids. Germline CDR1 reads KGHDR; CDR2 reads SFDVKD. The DNA for the CDR3 is TGTGCCACCGCCGGAACGAGCAATCAGCCCCAGCATTTT. Translation: CATAGTSNQPQHF.

This clonotype appeared many times. The chain links TRBV29-1 to TRBJ2-7, with a weak D call TRBD2 (5 bases). CDR1 is SQVTM, CDR2 ANQGSEA, per germline. The CDR3 spans 13 residues. V lost 7 bases, J lost 1 base, and 14 bases lay in between. The CDR3 nucleotides are TGCAGCGGCACGGACGGGAATTCCTACGAGCAGTACTTC. This codes for CSGTDGNSYEQYF.

This clonotype came up a few times. This rearrangement joins TRBV5-1 to TRBJ2-2; tentative D call: TRBD1 (6 bases). This CDR3 has 15 residues. V was trimmed by 1 base and J by 6 bases, leaving 13 bases between them. Germline CDR1 is SGHRS and CDR2 is YFSETQ. The DNA of the CDR3 is TGCGCCAGCAGCTTGCTGACAGGCGAAGCCGGGGAGCTGTTTTTT. Translated, it gives CASSLLTGEAGELFF.

This clonotype was counted at least ten times. This chain connects TRBV27 to TRBJ1-2; TRBD1 might be the D (5 bases). Germline loops: CDR1 MNHEY, CDR2 SMNVEV (reference sequence). V shed 6 bases and J shed 11 bases, with 28 bases lying between them. The CDR3 runs 16 residues. CDR3 sequence: CASRKFPLKGRSDYTF. The CDR3 nucleotides are TGTGCCAGCAGGAAGTTCCCCCTCAAGGGGCGATCCGATTACACCTTC.

This clonotype was counted a few times. The gene calls are TRBV10-3 and TRBJ2-7; D ambiguous. The CDR3 runs to 11 residues. Germline V lookup: CDR1 ENHRY, CDR2 SYGVKD. V was trimmed by 5 bases and J by 4 bases, leaving 6 bases between them. CDR3 sequence reads: CAISSLYEQYF. The CDR3 DNA sequence: TGTGCCATCAGTTCCTTATACGAGCAGTACTTC.

This clonotype was seen ten or more times. The gene calls are TRBV20-1 and TRBJ2-7; perhaps TRBD1 as D (6 bases). Trimming cost V 1 base and J 5 bases, with 15 bases left between them. Germline V gene data show CDR1 as DFQATT and CDR2 as SNEGSKA (reference sequence). The length of the CDR3 is 14 residues. CDR3 region: CSARVSRGRDEQYF. The CDR3 DNA reads TGCAGTGCTAGAGTTTCCAGGGGTAGGGACGAGCAGTACTTC.

V usage is TRBV27 and J usage is TRBJ2-1; a weak D match, TRBD1 (6 bases). The germline V gene encodes CDR1 MNHEY and CDR2 SMNVEV (reference sequence). The CDR3 totals 14 residues. Between the trimmed V and J ends, which lost 4 bases and 5 bases, there was a span of 12 bases. The CDR3 DNA follows: TGTGCCAGCAGTTCTCAGGGGATTGACAATGAGCAGTTCTTC. It yields the protein CASSSQGIDNEQFF.

There are many counts of this clonotype. J is TRBJ2-3 and V is TRBV7-9, with 9 bases lining up with TRBD1. Germline CDR1 SEHNR, CDR2 FQNEAQ (reference sequence). With 5 bases clipped from V and 4 bases from J, the junction kept 7 bases outside the gene matches. The CDR3 extends over 15 amino acids. CDR3 sequence reads: CASSPRDRAADTQYF. In nucleotides, the CDR3 is TGTGCCAGCAGCCCCAGGGACAGGGCGGCAGATACGCAGTATTTT.

This clonotype was recorded many times. The V call is TRBV10-3, the J call TRBJ2-1; unclear D gene. This CDR3 contains 16 residues. CDR1 and CDR2 from the germline V gene are ENHRY and SYGVKD. Trimming took 2 bases from V and 3 from J, leaving 14 bases between them. DNA of the CDR3: TGTGCCATCAGTGAGCCCCGGGTAATGAACTACAATGAGCAGTTCTTC. Translating gives CAISEPRVMNYNEQFF.

This clonotype has ten or more counts. The V and J genes are TRBV7-2 and TRBJ2-7; D is unclear. Trimming left V 3 bases short and J 1 base short, with 7 bases between. The V gene's germline CDR1 is SGHTA and CDR2 FQGNSA. The CDR3 length is 13 residues. CDR3 sequence reads: CASSLMGSYEQYF. CDR3 DNA: TGTGCCAGCAGCTTGATGGGATCCTACGAGCAGTACTTC. The full variable domain, in which reference TRBV7-2 and TRBJ2-7 provide the parts outside the CDR3, is GAGVSQSPSNKVTEKGKDVELRCDPISGHTALYWYRQSLGQGLEFLIYFQGNSAPDKSGLPSDRFSAERTGGSVSTLTIQRTQQEDSAVYLCASSLMGSYEQYFGPGTRLTVT.

This clonotype came up many times. The chain joins TRBV12-3 or TRBV12-4 to TRBJ2-3, with D maybe TRBD2 (5 bases). The V and J ends lost 5 bases and 1 base respectively, with 22 bases between them. The CDR3 length is 18 residues. Here the CDR3 DNA reads TGTGCCAGCAGTACTAGGATGGGGTATTTTTACGGCACAGATACGCAGTATTTT. It translates to CASSTRMGYFYGTDTQYF.

J is TRBJ2-2 and V is TRBV2; unclear D gene. Trimming took 3 bases from V and 5 from J, leaving 7 bases between them. CDR3 length: 13 residues. The germline V gene has CDR1 SNHLY and CDR2 FYNNEI. The CDR3 bases are TGTGCCAGCAGTGAGATCCGAACCGGGGAGCTGTTTTTT. It specifies CASSEIRTGELFF. Full variable domain (missing parts from reference TRBV2 and TRBJ2-2): EPEVTQTPSHQVTQMGQEVILRCVPISNHLYFYWYRQILGQKVEFLVSFYNNEISEKSEIFDDQFSVERPDGSNFTLKIRSTKLEDSAMYFCASSEIRTGELFFGEGSRLTVL.

The chain employs TRBV19 and TRBJ1-5; D remains ambiguous. Germline V gene data show CDR1 as LNHDA and CDR2 as SQIVND (reference sequence). With 5 bases removed from V and 1 base from J, the gap between germline ends came to 15 bases. This CDR3 contains 16 residues. In DNA form, the CDR3 reads TGTGCCAGTAGTCAAGGGTCCCTGGGGAGCAATCAGCCCCAGCATTTT. This encodes CASSQGSLGSNQPQHF.

The rearrangement joins TRBV3-1 to TRBJ2-1, with D unclear. The CDR3 contains 15 residues. Looked up from germline, CDR1 is LGHDT and CDR2 is YNNKEL (reference sequence). V lost 7 bases and J lost 0, with 13 bases in between. The CDR3 sequence is CASTYGTDSYNEQFF. CDR3 coding DNA: TGTGCCAGCACCTATGGCACAGACTCCTACAATGAGCAGTTCTTC.

CDR3 in amino acids: CSARETSGRTDTQYF. Here the CDR3 DNA reads TGCAGTGCTAGAGAGACTAGCGGGAGGACAGATACGCAGTATTTT. The V call is TRBV20-1, the J call TRBJ2-3, with TRBD2 matching 13 bases. The length of the CDR3 is 15 residues. Germline assignment: CDR1 DFQATT and CDR2 SNEGSKA (reference sequence). J gave up 3 bases and V 0 bases, and 0 bases lay outside the gene matches.

This clonotype has just a few counts. The J gene is TRBJ1-1, the V gene TRBV7-9, with D uncertain. This CDR3 has 17 residues. V was shortened by 2 bases and J by 1 base, with 17 bases between the two germline ends. The germline V gene encodes CDR1 SEHNR and CDR2 FQNEAQ (reference sequence). CDR3 sequence: CASSLTLGSPGNTEAFF. The CDR3 DNA reads TGTGCCAGCAGCTTAACGCTGGGGAGTCCAGGGAACACTGAAGCTTTCTTT.

This clonotype was recorded at least ten times. This chain joins TRBV15 and TRBJ2-3; a possible D gene is TRBD2 (5 bases). The CDR3 length is 15 residues. Trimming shortened V by 3 bases and J by 0 bases, and 10 bases separated the two germline ends. In germline, CDR1 is LNHNV, CDR2 YYDKDF (reference sequence). The CDR3 reads CATSSYGVSTDTQYF. The CDR3 region has the DNA TGTGCCACCAGCAGTTACGGGGTTAGCACAGATACGCAGTATTTT.

Of note for this clonotype: Since a much larger clone is just one base distant, this may be a read error. J is TRBJ2-2 and V is TRBV11-2, with D possibly matching TRBD1 (6 bases). The CDR3 is made up of 16 amino acids. CDR1 and CDR2 (germline): SGHAT, FQNNGV. CDR3 in DNA: TGTGCCAGCGGCTTCTTTGACAGGACTGACACCGGGGAGCTGTTTTTT. This sequence encodes CASGFFDRTDTGELFF. The full variable domain, rest sourced from reference TRBV11-2 and TRBJ2-2, is EAGVAQSPRYKIIEKRQSVAFWCNPISGHATLYWYQQILGQGPKLLIQFQNNGVVDDSQLPKDRFSAERLKGVDSTLKIQPAKLEDSAVYLCASGFFDRTDTGELFFGEGSRLTVL.

Points on this clonotype: A read error may be the cause here, since a much bigger clone is one base away. Given the absence of the conserved phenylalanine or tryptophan at the CDR3 end, a read error is likely. This chain connects TRBV5-1 to TRBJ1-1, with D unclear. The CDR3 covers 14 residues. Looked up from germline, CDR1 is SGHRS and CDR2 is YFSETQ. Trimming cost V 4 bases and J 1 base, with 11 bases left between them. Written as DNA, the CDR3 is TGCGCCAGCAGCACTTGGACGGGGAACACTGAAGCTTTCTCT. This encodes CASSTWTGNTEAFS.

This clonotype has at least ten counts. The chain links TRBV20-1 to TRBJ2-1; 9 nucleotides match TRBD2. V lost 6 bases and J lost 7; bases outside the gene matches: 13. The CDR3 covers 15 residues. Germline values: CDR1 DFQATT, CDR2 SNEGSKA (reference sequence). The CDR3, as DNA: TGCAGTGCCCCGTTGGGAGCGGGAGGCGAGAATGAGCAGTTCTTC. It codes for CSAPLGAGGENEQFF.

This clonotype was seen ten or more times. The chain joins TRBV5-1 to TRBJ2-3; TRBD1 matches at 10 bases. The germline CDR1 and CDR2 sequences are SGHRS and YFSETQ. The V gene end was trimmed by 3 bases and the J gene end by 2 bases; junction bases not matched to a gene: 9. The CDR3 has 17 residues. The CDR3 DNA follows: TGCGCCAGCAGCTCACTGTCCGGGACAGGGGACACAGATACGCAGTATTTT. It encodes CASSSLSGTGDTDTQYF.

With regard to this clonotype: With a much larger clone just one base away, this may be a read error. The chain recombines TRBV30 with TRBJ2-5, with D maybe TRBD1 (6 bases). The CDR3 is 17 amino acids. The V gene's germline CDR1 is GTSNPN and CDR2 SVGIG (reference sequence). Trimming shortened V by 5 bases and J by 0 bases, and 22 bases separated the two germline ends. DNA for the CDR3: TGTGCCTGGGGTCTCCACCCGAGACAGGCGTACCAAGAGACCCAGTACTTC. It encodes CAWGLHPRQAYQETQYF.

This clonotype has a count of ten or more. The chain recombines TRBV3-1 with TRBJ1-2; D is possibly TRBD1 (6 bases). V lost 0 bases, J lost 4 bases, and 12 bases lay in between. This CDR3 contains 15 residues. Germline V lookup: CDR1 LGHDT, CDR2 YNNKEL (reference sequence). The CDR3 DNA follows: TGTGCCAGCAGCCAAGATCCGACAGGAGGCTATGGCTACACCTTC. Amino acids: CASSQDPTGGYGYTF.

Of note for this clonotype: A much more abundant neighbour one base away suggests this may be a read error. The chain is built from TRBV6-1 and TRBJ2-6, with D tentatively TRBD2 (5 bases). V was clipped by 7 bases and J by 8 bases, with 18 bases between them. This CDR3 region has 15 residues. Germline-derived CDR1 and CDR2 are MNHNS and SASEGT. CDR3 DNA sequence: TGTGCCAGCATGGGCACCCACTCCGGGACCAACGTCCTGACTTTC. Amino acid sequence: CASMGTHSGTNVLTF.

The sample holds a few counts of this clonotype. The chain uses TRBV6-2 or TRBV6-3 and TRBJ2-2; D uncertain. This CDR3 spans 11 amino acids. Between the trimmed V and J ends, which lost 7 bases and 6 bases, there was a span of 6 bases. Germline CDR1 is MNHEY and CDR2 is SVGEGT. The CDR3 is CASNKAGELFF. In DNA, the CDR3 is TGTGCCAGCAATAAAGCCGGGGAGCTGTTTTTT.